This T cell receptor beta chain was obtained from a study of T cells in Graves' hyperthyroidism and ophthalmopathy. Overall study findings and caveats: Expanded thyroid clonotypes (above 0.001) were mostly also found in blood.

Germline CDR1 and CDR2: SEHNR and FQNEAQ (reference sequence). The V gene lost 7 bases and the J gene lost 11 bases, with 20 bases spanning the gap. This CDR3 has 13 residues. TCR beta CDR3 region amplification was performed from RNA transcripts. First-round RT-PCR of the TCR CDR3 relied on the HTBI primer set. TCRdb fed the multiplex PCR reads into MiXCR, producing one record per CDR3 protein. This sample carries just under 750,000 distinct CDR3 sequences, about 35% of them seen once, and the ten largest clones take about a third. This clonotype was seen ten or more times. The target antigen is unknown.

Sequenced: blood. The TCR was taken from a woman between 35 and 50 years old with Graves' hyperthyroidism. V and J are TRBV7-9 and TRBJ1-1, with D tentatively TRBD1 (5 bases). Here the CDR3 DNA reads TGTGCCAGCACTACCTCCGGCAGGGTCGATGCTTTCTTT. It yields the protein CASTTSGRVDAFF.